A single sample is the source of the 11 T cell receptor beta chains below, sequenced in a study of T cell responses to AZD1222 COVID-19 vaccine. TCRdb's copy holds only in-frame clones and misses some; the assay was immunoSEQ multiplex PCR. The sample has about 150,000 clones; 88% are singletons. Material: peripheral blood, obtained on day 0 of AZD1222 vaccination. The receptors were sampled from an adult in good health.

V and J are TRBV5-1 and TRBJ2-7, with 12 bases matching TRBD1. The V gene end was trimmed by 4 bases and the J gene end by 4 bases; junction bases not matched to a gene: 9. From germline, CDR1 is SGHRS and CDR2 YFSETQ. The CDR3 length is 16 residues. Here the CDR3 DNA reads TGCGCCAGCAGCGTGGACCGGGACAGGGGGCGATACGAGCAGTACTTC. Translating gives CASSVDRDRGRYEQYF.

This sequence joins TRBV5-4 and TRBJ2-1; the D gene is possibly TRBD1 (5 bases). The germline CDR1 and CDR2 sequences are SGHNT and YYREEE (reference sequence). The CDR3 loop spans 16 amino acids. The V and J ends lost 1 base and 8 bases respectively, with 19 bases between them. CDR3 loop: CASSLYLTASSHEQFF. The DNA of the CDR3 is TGTGCCAGCAGCTTGTATTTGACAGCGAGCAGCCATGAGCAGTTCTTC.

This chain joins TRBV28 and TRBJ2-7; D call uncertain. The CDR3 spans 14 residues. V was cut by 6 bases and J by 1 base, with 13 bases left in between. From germline, CDR1 is MDHEN and CDR2 SYDVKM. The CDR3 spells CASSPSGISYEQYF. The CDR3 DNA reads as TGTGCCAGCAGCCCCTCTGGGATATCCTACGAGCAGTACTTC.

This chain connects TRBV5-8 to TRBJ1-5, with unresolved D. Per the germline V gene, CDR1 is SGHTS and CDR2 is YDEGEE. The CDR3 spans 12 residues. V was cut by 1 base and J by 6 bases, with 5 bases left in between. CDR3 DNA sequence: TGTGCCAGCAGCTTGCTCGGTCAGCCCCAGCATTTT. Encoded protein: CASSLLGQPQHF. Full variable domain (rest looked up from reference TRBV5-8 and TRBJ1-5): EAGVTQSPTHLIKTRGQQATLRCSPISGHTSVYWYQQALGLGLQFLLWYDEGEERNRGNFPPRFSGRQFPNYSSELNVNALELEDSALYLCASSLLGQPQHFGDGTRLSIL.

The gene calls are TRBV4-3 and TRBJ2-7; 9 nucleotides line up with TRBD1. The V gene end was trimmed by 4 bases and the J gene end by 3 bases; junction bases not matched to a gene: 7. From germline, CDR1 is LGHNA and CDR2 YSLEER. This CDR3 has 15 residues. The CDR3 DNA reads TGCGCCAGCAGCCCGGGACAGGGTTTCATCTACGAGCAGTACTTC. Amino acid sequence: CASSPGQGFIYEQYF.

The chain recombines TRBV6-1 with TRBJ2-3; D is undetermined. This CDR3 spans 14 amino acids. V lost 1 base and J lost 1, with 6 bases in between. Germline assignment: CDR1 MNHNS and CDR2 SASEGT. In DNA form, the CDR3 reads TGTGCCAGCAGTGAAGGGCACGGCACAGATACGCAGTATTTT. It translates to CASSEGHGTDTQYF.

The rearrangement joins TRBV7-9 to TRBJ2-4; D is unresolved. CDR3 length: 12 amino acids. The V end was cut by 11 bases, the J end by 3 bases, with 11 bases between. The germline V gene encodes CDR1 SEHNR and CDR2 FQNEAQ (reference sequence). The CDR3 region is CAVIGDKNIQYF. CDR3 coding DNA: TGTGCCGTGATTGGCGACAAAAACATTCAGTACTTC. Drawing the rest from reference TRBV7-9 and TRBJ2-4, the complete variable domain is DTGVSQNPRHKITKRGQNVTFRCDPISEHNRLYWYRQTLGQGPEFLTYFQNEAQLEKSRLLSDRFSAERPKGSFSTLEIQRTEQGDSAMYLCAVIGDKNIQYFGAGTRLSVL.

This chain connects TRBV6-5 to TRBJ2-5; 7 bases line up with TRBD1. Germline CDR1 and CDR2: MNHEY and SVGAGI. The V segment lost 6 bases and the J segment 1 base; nucleotides outside the gene matches: 8. This CDR3 is built from 15 residues. CDR3 residues: CASRPPGQLQETQYF. The CDR3 nucleotides are TGTGCCAGCAGACCCCCGGGACAGCTCCAAGAGACCCAGTACTTC.

This chain uses TRBV19 with TRBJ2-5; TRBD1 is a possible D gene (6 bases). Germline-derived CDR1 and CDR2 are LNHDA and SQIVND (reference sequence). V shed 4 bases and J shed 4 bases, with 13 bases lying between them. CDR3 length equals 14 residues. The CDR3 spells CASSNQAGVETQYF. For the CDR3, the DNA is TGTGCCAGTAGTAATCAGGCAGGGGTAGAGACCCAGTACTTC.

The V call is TRBV27, the J call TRBJ2-2, with unresolved D. Germline CDR1 is MNHEY and CDR2 is SMNVEV (reference sequence). V lost 4 bases to trimming and J lost 0 bases, with 6 bases between them. This CDR3 is 14 amino acids long. The CDR3 reads CASSWYTNTGELFF. CDR3 in DNA: TGTGCCAGCAGTTGGTACACGAACACCGGGGAGCTGTTTTTT.

V is TRBV5-6 and J is TRBJ2-1, with D maybe TRBD2 (6 bases). The germline V and J ends were trimmed by 0 bases and 9 bases, with 10 bases remaining between them. The CDR3 runs 13 residues. Germline lookup yields CDR1 SGHDT and CDR2 YYEEEE. The CDR3 nucleotides are TGTGCCAGCAGCTTGGCAGACGGGAGTGAGCAGTTCTTC. This encodes CASSLADGSEQFF.